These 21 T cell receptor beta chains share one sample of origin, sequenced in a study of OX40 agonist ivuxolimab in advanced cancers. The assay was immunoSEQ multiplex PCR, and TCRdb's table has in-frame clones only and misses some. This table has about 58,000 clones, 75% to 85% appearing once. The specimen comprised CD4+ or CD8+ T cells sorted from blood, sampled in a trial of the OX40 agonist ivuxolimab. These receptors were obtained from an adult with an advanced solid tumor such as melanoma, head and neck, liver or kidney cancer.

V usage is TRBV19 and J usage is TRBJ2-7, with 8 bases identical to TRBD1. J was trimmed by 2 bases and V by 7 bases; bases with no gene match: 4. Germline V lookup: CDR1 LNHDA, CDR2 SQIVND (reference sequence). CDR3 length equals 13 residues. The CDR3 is CASKDRATYEQYF. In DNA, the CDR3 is TGTGCCAGTAAGGACAGGGCAACCTACGAGCAGTACTTC. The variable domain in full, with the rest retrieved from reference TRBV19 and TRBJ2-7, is DGGITQSPKYLFRKEGQNVTLSCEQNLNHDAMYWYRQDPGQGLRLIYYSQIVNDFQKGDIAEGYSVSREKKESFPLTVTSAQKNPTAFYLCASKDRATYEQYFGPGTRLTVT.

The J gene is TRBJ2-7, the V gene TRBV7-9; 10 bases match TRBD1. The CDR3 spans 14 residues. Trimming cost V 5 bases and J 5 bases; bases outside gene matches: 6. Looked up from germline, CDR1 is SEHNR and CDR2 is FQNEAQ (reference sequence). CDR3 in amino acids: CASSHGQGVDEQYF. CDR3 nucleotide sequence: TGTGCCAGCAGCCATGGACAGGGGGTGGACGAGCAGTACTTC.

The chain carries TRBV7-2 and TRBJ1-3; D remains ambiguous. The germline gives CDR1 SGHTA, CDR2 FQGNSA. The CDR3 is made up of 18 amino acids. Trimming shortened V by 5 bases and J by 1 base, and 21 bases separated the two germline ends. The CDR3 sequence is CASSLNSPTRMSGNTIYF. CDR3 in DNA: TGTGCCAGCAGCCTAAACAGCCCTACTAGGATGTCTGGAAACACCATATATTTT.

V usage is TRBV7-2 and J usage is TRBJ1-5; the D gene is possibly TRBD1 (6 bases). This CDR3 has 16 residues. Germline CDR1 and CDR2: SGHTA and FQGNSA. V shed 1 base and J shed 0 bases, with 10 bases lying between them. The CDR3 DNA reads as TGTGCCAGCAGCTTAGTAGGGGGGTATAGCAATCAGCCCCAGCATTTT. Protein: CASSLVGGYSNQPQHF. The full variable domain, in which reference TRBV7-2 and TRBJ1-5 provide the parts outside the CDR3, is GAGVSQSPSNKVTEKGKDVELRCDPISGHTALYWYRQSLGQGLEFLIYFQGNSAPDKSGLPSDRFSAERTGGSVSTLTIQRTQQEDSAVYLCASSLVGGYSNQPQHFGDGTRLSIL.

The CDR3 DNA sequence: TGTGCCAGCAGCTTTCTGGGGGGCGATGAGCAGTTCTTC. Translated, it gives CASSFLGGDEQFF. The V and J genes are TRBV9 and TRBJ2-1, with D perhaps assigned TRBD1 or TRBD2 (6 bases each). CDR1 and CDR2 (germline): SGDLS, YYNGEE. The CDR3 has 13 amino acids. V was shortened by 4 bases and J by 8 bases, with 13 bases between the two germline ends.

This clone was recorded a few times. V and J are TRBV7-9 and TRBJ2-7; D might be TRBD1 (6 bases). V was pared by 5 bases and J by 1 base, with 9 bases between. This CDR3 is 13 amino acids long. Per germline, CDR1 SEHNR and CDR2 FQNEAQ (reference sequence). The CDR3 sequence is CASSGGQSYEQYF. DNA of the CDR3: TGTGCCAGCAGCGGTGGACAGTCCTACGAGCAGTACTTC.

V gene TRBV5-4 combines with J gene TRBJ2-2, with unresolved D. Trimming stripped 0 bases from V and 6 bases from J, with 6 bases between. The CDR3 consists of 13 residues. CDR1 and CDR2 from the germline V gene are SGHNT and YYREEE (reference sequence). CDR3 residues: CASSLDPSGELFF. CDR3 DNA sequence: TGTGCCAGCAGCTTGGATCCTTCCGGGGAGCTGTTTTTT.

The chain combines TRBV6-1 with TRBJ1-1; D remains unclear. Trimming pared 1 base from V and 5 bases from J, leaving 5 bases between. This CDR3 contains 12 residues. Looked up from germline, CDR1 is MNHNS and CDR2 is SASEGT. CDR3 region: CASSEVGTEAFF. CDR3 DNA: TGTGCCAGCAGTGAAGTGGGAACTGAAGCTTTCTTT.

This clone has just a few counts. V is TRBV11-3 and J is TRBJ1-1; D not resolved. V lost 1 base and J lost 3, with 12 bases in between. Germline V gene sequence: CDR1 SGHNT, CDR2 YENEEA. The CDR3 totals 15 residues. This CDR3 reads CASSLGPGWDTEAFF. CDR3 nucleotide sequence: TGTGCCAGCAGCTTAGGTCCGGGGTGGGACACTGAAGCTTTCTTT.

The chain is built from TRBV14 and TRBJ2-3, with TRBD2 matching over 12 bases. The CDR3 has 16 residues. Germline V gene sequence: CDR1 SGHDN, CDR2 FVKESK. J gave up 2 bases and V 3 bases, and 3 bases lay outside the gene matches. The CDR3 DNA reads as TGTGCCAGCAGCCAGACTAGCGGGGGATCCACAGATACGCAGTATTTT. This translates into CASSQTSGGSTDTQYF.

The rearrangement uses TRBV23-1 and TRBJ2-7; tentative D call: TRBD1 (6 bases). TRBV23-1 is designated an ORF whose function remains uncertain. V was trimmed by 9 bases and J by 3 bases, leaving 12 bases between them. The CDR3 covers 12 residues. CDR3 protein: CARRDNNYEQYF. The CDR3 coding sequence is TGCGCCAGACGGGACAACAACTACGAGCAGTACTTC.

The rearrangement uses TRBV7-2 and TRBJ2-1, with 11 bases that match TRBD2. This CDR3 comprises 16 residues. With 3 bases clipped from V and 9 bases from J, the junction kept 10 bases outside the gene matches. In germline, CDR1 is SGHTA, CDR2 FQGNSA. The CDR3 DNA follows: TGTGCCAGCAGCTTCAGCGGGACTAGCGGTTCTGCTGAGCAGTTCTTC. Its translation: CASSFSGTSGSAEQFF.

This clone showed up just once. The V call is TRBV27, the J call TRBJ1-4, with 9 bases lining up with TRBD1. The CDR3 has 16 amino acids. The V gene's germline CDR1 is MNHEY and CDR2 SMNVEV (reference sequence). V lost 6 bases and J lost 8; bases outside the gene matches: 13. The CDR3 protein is CASSQSWTGATEKLFF. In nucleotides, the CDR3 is TGTGCCAGCAGCCAAAGTTGGACAGGGGCTACGGAAAAACTGTTTTTT.

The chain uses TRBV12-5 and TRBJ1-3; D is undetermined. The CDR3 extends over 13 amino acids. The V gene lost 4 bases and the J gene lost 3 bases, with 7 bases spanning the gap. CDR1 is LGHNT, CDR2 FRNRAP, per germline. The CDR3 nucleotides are TGTGCTAGTGGTTCTGGCAATGGAAACACCATATATTTT. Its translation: CASGSGNGNTIYF. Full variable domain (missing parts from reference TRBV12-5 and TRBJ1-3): DARVTQTPRHKVTEMGQEVTMRCQPILGHNTVFWYRQTMMQGLELLAYFRNRAPLDDSGMPKDRFSAEMPDATLATLKIQPSEPRDSAVYFCASGSGNGNTIYFGEGSWLTVV.

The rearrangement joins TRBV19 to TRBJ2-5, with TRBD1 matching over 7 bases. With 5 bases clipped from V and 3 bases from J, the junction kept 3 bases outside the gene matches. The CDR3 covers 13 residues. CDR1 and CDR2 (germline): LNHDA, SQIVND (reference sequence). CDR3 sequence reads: CASSSDREETQYF. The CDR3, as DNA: TGTGCCAGTAGTTCCGACAGGGAAGAGACCCAGTACTTC.

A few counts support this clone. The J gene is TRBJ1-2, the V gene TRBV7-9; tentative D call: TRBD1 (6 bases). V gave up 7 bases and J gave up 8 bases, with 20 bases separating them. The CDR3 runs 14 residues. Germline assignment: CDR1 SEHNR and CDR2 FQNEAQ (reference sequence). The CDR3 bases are TGTGCCAGCACCTACTCCGGGACACCGGTGGGCTACACCTTC. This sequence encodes CASTYSGTPVGYTF.

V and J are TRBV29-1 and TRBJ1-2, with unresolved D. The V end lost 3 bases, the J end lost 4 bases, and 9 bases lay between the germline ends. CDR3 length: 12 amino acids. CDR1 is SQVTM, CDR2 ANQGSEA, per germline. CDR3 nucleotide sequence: TGCAGCGTTGAGGGCGGCCCCTATGGCTACACCTTC. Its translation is CSVEGGPYGYTF.

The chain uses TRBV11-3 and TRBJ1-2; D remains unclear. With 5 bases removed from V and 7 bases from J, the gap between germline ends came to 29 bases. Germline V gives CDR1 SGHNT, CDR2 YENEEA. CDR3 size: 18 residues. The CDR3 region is CASSLGLRVPGLVAGYTF. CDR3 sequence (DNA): TGTGCCAGCAGCCTTGGGTTGCGGGTCCCAGGACTGGTTGCTGGCTACACCTTC.

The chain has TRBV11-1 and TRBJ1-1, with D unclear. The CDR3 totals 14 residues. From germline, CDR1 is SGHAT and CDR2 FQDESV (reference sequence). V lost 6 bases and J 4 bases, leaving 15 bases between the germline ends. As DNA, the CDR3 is TGTGCCAGCAGTATCGGCAGGTCGGCCACTGAAGCTTTCTTT. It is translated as CASSIGRSATEAFF.

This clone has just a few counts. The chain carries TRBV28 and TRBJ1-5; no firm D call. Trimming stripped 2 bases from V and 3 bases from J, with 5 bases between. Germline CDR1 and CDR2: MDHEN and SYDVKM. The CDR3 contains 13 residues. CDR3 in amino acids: CASSLGDNQPQHF. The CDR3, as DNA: TGTGCCAGCAGTTTAGGGGACAATCAGCCCCAGCATTTT.

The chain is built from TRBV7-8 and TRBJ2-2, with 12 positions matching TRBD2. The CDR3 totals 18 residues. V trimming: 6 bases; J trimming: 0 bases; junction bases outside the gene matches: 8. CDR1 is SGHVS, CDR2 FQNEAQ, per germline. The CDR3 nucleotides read TGTGCCAGCAGGGGTAGACTAGCGGGGGCCGCGAACACCGGGGAGCTGTTTTTT. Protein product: CASRGRLAGAANTGELFF.